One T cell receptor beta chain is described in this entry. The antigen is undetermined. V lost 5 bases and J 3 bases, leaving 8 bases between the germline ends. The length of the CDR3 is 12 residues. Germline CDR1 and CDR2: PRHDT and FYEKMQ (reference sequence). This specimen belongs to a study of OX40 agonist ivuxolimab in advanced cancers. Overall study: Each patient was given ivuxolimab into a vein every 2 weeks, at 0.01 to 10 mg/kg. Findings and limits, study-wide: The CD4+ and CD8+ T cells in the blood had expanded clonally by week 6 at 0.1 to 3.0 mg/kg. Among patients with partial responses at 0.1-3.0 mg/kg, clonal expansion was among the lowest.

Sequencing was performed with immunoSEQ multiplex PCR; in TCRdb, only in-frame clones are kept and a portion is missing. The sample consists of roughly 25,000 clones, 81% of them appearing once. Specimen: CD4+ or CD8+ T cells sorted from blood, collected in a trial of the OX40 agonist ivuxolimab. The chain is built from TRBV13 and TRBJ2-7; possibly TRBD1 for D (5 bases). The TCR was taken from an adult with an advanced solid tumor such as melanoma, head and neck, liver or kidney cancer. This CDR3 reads CASSDRGYEQYF. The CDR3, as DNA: TGTGCCAGCAGCGATAGGGGCTACGAGCAGTACTTC.